The 18 T cell receptor beta chains reported below all come from one sample, sequenced in a study of post-analysis software for immune sequencing data. Study-level findings and limits: Comparison of patients with controls showed a handful of TRBV segments more frequent in patients, TRBV5-6, TRBV5-1 and TRBV20-1 among them.

TCR beta libraries were prepared from cDNA with unique molecular identifiers. TCRdb re-called the PCR reads with MiXCR, one entry per CDR3 protein. The table shows roughly 170,000 distinct CDR3 sequences, with roughly 30% occurring only once. Their antigen targets remain unknown. The material sequenced was blood. The source of these receptors is a girl aged 10 to 17 with multiple sclerosis.

A few counts support this clonotype. Written as DNA, the CDR3 is TGTGCCAGCAGTGAGATTAATCACGGTTGGCTAGCGGGGGATACGCAGTATTTT. Translation: CASSEINHGWLAGDTQYF. This chain links TRBV6-1 with TRBJ2-3; 9 bases match TRBD2. This CDR3 comprises 18 residues. V dropped 3 bases and J dropped 6; count of bases not matched to a gene: 16. CDR1 and CDR2 from the germline V gene are MNHNS and SASEGT.

The J gene is TRBJ2-5, the V gene TRBV5-1, with 7 positions matching TRBD2. The trim removed 2 bases at V and 11 bases at J, leaving 21 bases unmatched. The CDR3 is made up of 17 amino acids. The germline V gene has CDR1 SGHRS and CDR2 YFSETQ. The CDR3: CASSFKLATSSYNEQYF. CDR3 sequence (DNA): TGCGCCAGCAGCTTCAAACTAGCGACCAGCTCCTACAATGAGCAGTACTTC.

This clonotype was picked up a small number of times. The chain employs TRBV9 and TRBJ1-2; tentatively, D is TRBD1 (6 bases). The CDR3 is 14 residues long. Looked up from germline, CDR1 is SGDLS and CDR2 is YYNGEE. V shed 4 bases and J shed 8 bases, with 18 bases lying between them. The CDR3 DNA is TGTGCCAGCAGCCAAGCGGGGGGCGCGAACGGCTACACCTTC. Its protein is CASSQAGGANGYTF.

The genes are TRBV20-1 and TRBJ2-7; possible D gene TRBD1, 6 bases. V shed 6 bases and J shed 3 bases, with 18 bases lying between them. CDR3 length equals 14 residues. CDR1 is DFQATT, CDR2 SNEGSKA, per germline (reference sequence). This chain's CDR3 is CSARSAGTNYEQYF. CDR3 DNA: TGCAGTGCCAGGTCTGCCGGGACAAACTACGAGCAGTACTTC.

This clonotype showed up many times. The chain has TRBV12-3 or TRBV12-4 and TRBJ1-5; D gene ambiguous. V lost 4 bases, J lost 0 bases, and 13 bases lay in between. This CDR3 is 16 amino acids long. CDR3 loop: CASSYIQLYSNQPQHF. The CDR3 DNA sequence: TGTGCCAGCAGTTACATACAGTTATATAGCAATCAGCCCCAGCATTTT.

The chain carries TRBV20-1 and TRBJ1-1, with TRBD1 as a possible D gene (5 bases). V was trimmed by 3 bases and J by 4 bases, leaving 6 bases between them. This CDR3 region has 11 residues. CDR1 and CDR2 from the germline V gene are DFQATT and SNEGSKA (reference sequence). DNA for the CDR3: TGCAGTGCTAGCACAGGCACTGAAGCTTTCTTT. Translating it yields CSASTGTEAFF.

This clonotype was counted at least ten times. The chain carries TRBV6-5 and TRBJ2-3; possible D gene TRBD1, 6 bases. CDR1 is MNHEY, CDR2 SVGAGI, per germline. The V end was cut by 0 bases, the J end by 0 bases, with 10 bases between. This CDR3 is 16 amino acids long. For the CDR3, the DNA is TGTGCCAGCAGTTACTCTTGGGACACCAGCACAGATACGCAGTATTTT. This codes for CASSYSWDTSTDTQYF.

The genes are TRBV27 and TRBJ2-5; 15 bases align to TRBD2. The CDR3 runs to 16 residues. Germline V gene lookup returns CDR1 MNHEY and CDR2 SMNVEV (reference sequence). Trimming at V came to 6 bases and at J to 4 bases, leaving 6 bases not matched to a gene. The CDR3 DNA reads as TGTGCCAGCAGCCAGGGACTAGCGGGAGGAGGAGAGACCCAGTACTTC. Residues: CASSQGLAGGGETQYF.

Only a few counts were recorded for this clonotype. The rearrangement links TRBV5-1 to TRBJ1-1; D gene uncertain. CDR1 SGHRS and CDR2 YFSETQ come from the germline V gene. The CDR3 sequence is 13 residues long. V was cut by 4 bases and J by 5 bases, with 12 bases left in between. The CDR3 sequence is CASSVASGTEAFF. The CDR3 DNA is TGCGCCAGCAGCGTTGCAAGTGGAACTGAAGCTTTCTTT. The variable domain in full, with the rest retrieved from reference TRBV5-1 and TRBJ1-1, is KAGVTQTPRYLIKTRGQQVTLSCSPISGHRSVSWYQQTPGQGLQFLFEYFSETQRNKGNFPGRFSGRQFSNSRSEMNVSTLELGDSALYLCASSVASGTEAFFGQGTRLTVV.

As regards this clonotype: A much larger clone differs by one base, so this may be a read error. The V and J genes are TRBV6-5 and TRBJ1-1; D unclear. Germline V gene lookup returns CDR1 MNHEY and CDR2 SVGAGI. This CDR3 has 14 amino acids. V lost 6 bases and J 2 bases, leaving 13 bases between the germline ends. The CDR3 region has the DNA TGTGCCAGCAGGAGACGGCAGATTAACACTGAAGCTTTCTTT. This encodes CASRRRQINTEAFF.

A note on this clonotype: A much more abundant neighbour one base away suggests this may be a read error. This rearrangement joins TRBV5-1 to TRBJ2-1, with 10 bases matching TRBD1. The length of the CDR3 is 16 residues. Germline V lookup: CDR1 SGHRS, CDR2 YFSETQ. The CDR3 DNA sequence: TGCGTCAGCAGCGTTCTCGGGACAGGGGCCTACAATGAGCAGTTCTTC. Translated, it gives CVSSVLGTGAYNEQFF. The whole variable domain, remainder taken from reference TRBV5-1 and TRBJ2-1, is KAGVTQTPRYLIKTRGQQVTLSCSPISGHRSVSWYQQTPGQGLQFLFEYFSETQRNKGNFPGRFSGRQFSNSRSEMNVSTLELGDSALYLCVSSVLGTGAYNEQFFGPGTRLTVL.

Of note for this clonotype: This sequence may be a read error, since a much larger clone differs from it by one base. CDR3 DNA: TGCAGTGCTAGAGAGAGCGGCGGGATCTACAATGAGCAGTTCTTC. This sequence encodes CSARESGGIYNEQFF. The V call is TRBV20-1, the J call TRBJ2-1, with D perhaps TRBD2 (6 bases). The germline V and J ends were trimmed by 0 bases and 3 bases, with 12 bases remaining between them. This CDR3 spans 15 amino acids. Germline V gene lookup returns CDR1 DFQATT and CDR2 SNEGSKA (reference sequence).

This clonotype has only a few counts. A much larger clone lies one base from this, so it may be a read error. The chain carries TRBV5-1 and TRBJ2-5, with D possibly TRBD2 on 5 matching bases. CDR1 is SGHRS and CDR2 is YFSETQ in the germline V gene. This CDR3 region has 14 residues. CDR3: CAGSSPEDQETQYF. The CDR3 bases are TGCGCCGGCAGCTCCCCGGAGGATCAAGAGACCCAGTACTTC.

This clonotype was seen a few times. V gene TRBV19 combines with J gene TRBJ2-7; TRBD2 might be the D (6 bases). Germline CDR1 LNHDA, CDR2 SQIVND (reference sequence). This CDR3 spans 13 amino acids. V was pared by 9 bases and J by 0 bases, with 12 bases between. CDR3 region: CASRGRDSYEQYF. CDR3 DNA sequence: TGTGCCAGCCGCGGGCGGGACTCCTACGAGCAGTACTTC.

The chain couples TRBV29-1 to TRBJ1-1; no clear D. Deletions cut 1 base from V and 3 bases from J, with 24 bases between. Germline V gives CDR1 SQVTM, CDR2 ANQGSEA. This CDR3 is 18 amino acids long. CDR3 nucleotides: TGCAGCGTTGAAGGAGGGTTTTGGACGGGCCGACACGACACTGAAGCTTTCTTT. Translating gives CSVEGGFWTGRHDTEAFF.

This clonotype was counted between two and nine times. The chain joins TRBV29-1 to TRBJ1-2; perhaps TRBD1 as D (5 bases). V shed 6 bases and J shed 4 bases, with 18 bases lying between them. Germline V CDR1 and CDR2: SQVTM, ANQGSEA. This CDR3 has 14 amino acids. The CDR3 DNA reads TGCAGCGTGGAGGGGAGTGGTGGGAGCTATGGCTACACCTTC. Translated: CSVEGSGGSYGYTF.

There are a few counts of this clonotype. The chain has TRBV24-1 and TRBJ2-1; the match to TRBD2 covers 13 bases. From germline, CDR1 is KGHDR and CDR2 SFDVKD. With 4 bases clipped from V and 5 bases from J, the junction kept 4 bases outside the gene matches. The CDR3 has 16 amino acids. CDR3 sequence (DNA): TGTGCCACCAGTGACCGGACTAGCGGGAGAGACAATGAGCAGTTCTTC. Translating it yields CATSDRTSGRDNEQFF.

This clonotype was counted a few times. The rearrangement joins TRBV7-2 to TRBJ2-1; 11 bases line up with TRBD2. The germline V gene has CDR1 SGHTA and CDR2 FQGNSA. The junction had 5 bases not matched to a gene; V was cut back by 7 bases and J by 6 bases. The CDR3 covers 14 residues. The DNA of the CDR3 is TGTGCCAGCAAACTAGCGGGAGCGCGCAATGAGCAGTTCTTC. As protein: CASKLAGARNEQFF.